These 14 T cell receptor beta chains came from one sample sequenced in a study of Ad26.COV2.S vaccination and SARS-CoV-2 variants. Treatment described: 15 to 20 received Ad26.COV2.S at low or high dose, single or two shots; roughly five received placebo; per-sample allocation not given. Sampling was done on day 63 after the first vaccine or placebo injection. Some clones are missing from TCRdb's copy, which holds only in-frame ones; the method was immunoSEQ multiplex PCR. The sample includes roughly 300,000 clones, 88% seen only once; the top ten take 5.5% to 7%. Sequenced here: peripheral blood, sampled in a trial of Ad26.COV2.S vaccine versus placebo. These receptors all come from a person between 18 and 65 years old who received the Ad26.COV2.S COVID-19 vaccine or a placebo.

About this clone: This sample includes further DNA sequences coding for the same CDR3. The J gene is TRBJ2-7, the V gene TRBV20-1; the D is unclear. The CDR3 covers 11 residues. With 0 bases removed from V and 9 bases from J, the gap between germline ends came to 9 bases. Per germline, CDR1 DFQATT and CDR2 SNEGSKA (reference sequence). The CDR3 region has the DNA TGCAGTGCTAGAGACGGCAGAGGGCAGTACTTC. Translating it yields CSARDGRGQYF.

This chain uses TRBV7-9 with TRBJ2-5; D perhaps matches TRBD1 (5 bases). The CDR3 sequence is 14 residues long. V lost 4 bases, J lost 1 base, and 10 bases lay in between. Germline CDR1 reads SEHNR; CDR2 reads FQNEAQ (reference sequence). CDR3 region: CASSSRTLQETQYF. The CDR3 DNA follows: TGTGCCAGCAGCTCTAGGACACTCCAAGAGACCCAGTACTTC.

This rearrangement joins TRBV14 to TRBJ2-3; 10 positions match TRBD2. Germline V gives CDR1 SGHDN, CDR2 FVKESK. The V segment lost 3 bases and the J segment 4 bases; nucleotides outside the gene matches: 4. The length of the CDR3 is 15 residues. CDR3 nucleotides: TGTGCCAGCAGCCAGAGGACTAGCGGCGCAGATACGCAGTATTTT. It is translated as CASSQRTSGADTQYF.

The CDR3 bases are TGTGCCAGCAGCAGCCTGACTCAGGGAAACGAGCAGTACTTC. Protein product: CASSSLTQGNEQYF. The chain recombines TRBV5-4 with TRBJ2-7; D is possibly TRBD1 (5 bases). Deletions cut 4 bases from V and 5 bases from J, with 16 bases between. The CDR3 sequence is 14 residues long. CDR1 and CDR2 (germline): SGHNT, YYREEE (reference sequence).

J is TRBJ2-2 and V is TRBV5-8; maybe TRBD1 (6 bases). The CDR3 extends over 17 amino acids. Deletions cut 4 bases from V and 4 bases from J, with 20 bases between. Germline-derived CDR1 and CDR2 are SGHTS and YDEGEE. This CDR3 is CASSKQGSVWSTGELFF. The CDR3 bases are TGTGCCAGCAGCAAACAGGGTTCCGTCTGGAGCACCGGGGAGCTGTTTTTT.

As for this clone: The same CDR3 can be traced to other DNA sequences in this sample. This chain connects TRBV18 to TRBJ1-1; 10 bases are a match to TRBD1. Germline CDR1 and CDR2: KGHSH and LQKENI. Trimming removed 6 bases from V and 4 bases from J; junction bases left unmatched: 2. The CDR3 sequence is 13 residues long. The CDR3 loop reads CASSGDRGTEAFF. CDR3 nucleotide sequence: TGTGCCAGCTCGGGGGACAGGGGCACTGAAGCTTTCTTT.

This clone was seen a single time. This chain links TRBV30 with TRBJ1-6, with 7 bases that match TRBD1. The CDR3 has 12 amino acids. Germline loops: CDR1 GTSNPN, CDR2 SVGIG (reference sequence). J lost 10 bases, V lost 4 bases, and 4 bases had no gene match. Here the CDR3 reads CAWTDRASPLHF. CDR3 nucleotide sequence: TGTGCCTGGACCGACAGGGCCTCACCCCTCCACTTT. The full variable domain, with the rest looked up from reference TRBV30 and TRBJ1-6, is SQTIHQWPATLVQPVGSPLSLECTVEGTSNPNLYWYRQAAGRGLQLLFYSVGIGQISSEVPQNLSASRPQDRQFILSSKKLLLSDSGFYLCAWTDRASPLHFGNGTRLTVT.

V usage is TRBV10-3 and J usage is TRBJ2-7; 8 bases are a match to TRBD1. CDR3 size: 12 residues. Germline loops: CDR1 ENHRY, CDR2 SYGVKD. The J segment lost 6 bases and the V segment lost 10 bases, leaving 8 bases of the junction unmatched. The CDR3 DNA follows: TGTGCCACCCTACAGGGGGGCCTCGAGCAGTACTTC. Protein sequence: CATLQGGLEQYF.

V is TRBV24-1 and J is TRBJ2-1; maybe TRBD1 (5 bases). Germline V gives CDR1 KGHDR, CDR2 SFDVKD. The V and J ends lost 3 bases and 6 bases respectively, with 8 bases between them. This CDR3 has 13 amino acids. The CDR3 DNA reads as TGTGCCACCAGTGATCTAGGGGTCAATGAGCAGTTCTTC. Protein product: CATSDLGVNEQFF.

The chain has TRBV6-5 and TRBJ1-1; possibly TRBD1 for D (5 bases). V was shortened by 9 bases and J by 6 bases, with 17 bases between the two germline ends. The CDR3 consists of 13 residues. Germline V CDR1 and CDR2: MNHEY, SVGAGI. CDR3 sequence (DNA): TGTGCCAGTTCCGGGACTCGGGGCTCTGAAGCTTTCTTT. Translating it yields CASSGTRGSEAFF.

This sequence joins TRBV6-2 or TRBV6-3 and TRBJ2-2; D possibly corresponds to TRBD1 (7 bases). This CDR3 contains 20 residues. V lost 2 bases, J lost 0 bases, and 22 bases lay in between. Germline loops: CDR1 MNHEY, CDR2 SVGEGT. The CDR3 bases are TGTGCCAGCAGTTACGGGAAAGGGGGCGGGAAGCCTTCGAACACCGGGGAGCTGTTTTTT. It translates to CASSYGKGGGKPSNTGELFF.

CDR3 region: CASSRRGGARTGELFF. In nucleotides, the CDR3 is TGTGCCAGTAGCCGTCGGGGTGGGGCGCGCACCGGGGAGCTGTTTTTT. The chain employs TRBV19 and TRBJ2-2; D could derive from TRBD1 or TRBD2 (5 bases each). Trimming shortened V by 6 bases and J by 4 bases, and 18 bases separated the two germline ends. The CDR3 extends over 16 amino acids. Germline assignment: CDR1 LNHDA and CDR2 SQIVND (reference sequence). Full variable domain (rest looked up from reference TRBV19 and TRBJ2-2): DGGITQSPKYLFRKEGQNVTLSCEQNLNHDAMYWYRQDPGQGLRLIYYSQIVNDFQKGDIAEGYSVSREKKESFPLTVTSAQKNPTAFYLCASSRRGGARTGELFFGEGSRLTVL.

The chain has TRBV30 and TRBJ1-3; perhaps TRBD1 as D (5 bases). The ends were cut back, 2 bases at V and 7 bases at J, with 9 bases in the middle. The CDR3 length is 12 residues. The germline CDR1 and CDR2 sequences are GTSNPN and SVGIG (reference sequence). CDR3: CAWSQRGNTIYF. The DNA for the CDR3 is TGTGCCTGGAGTCAAAGGGGTAACACCATATATTTT. Looking up the rest from reference TRBV30 and TRBJ1-3 gives the full variable domain: SQTIHQWPATLVQPVGSPLSLECTVEGTSNPNLYWYRQAAGRGLQLLFYSVGIGQISSEVPQNLSASRPQDRQFILSSKKLLLSDSGFYLCAWSQRGNTIYFGEGSWLTVV.

J is TRBJ2-3 and V is TRBV6-5; 7 nucleotides agree with TRBD1. The CDR3 loop spans 14 amino acids. Germline lookup yields CDR1 MNHEY and CDR2 SVGAGI. Trimming took 4 bases from V and 1 from J; bases not matched to a gene: 2. The CDR3 DNA is TGTGCCAGCAGTTCGACAGGGCGCACAGATACGCAGTATTTT. Protein sequence: CASSSTGRTDTQYF.